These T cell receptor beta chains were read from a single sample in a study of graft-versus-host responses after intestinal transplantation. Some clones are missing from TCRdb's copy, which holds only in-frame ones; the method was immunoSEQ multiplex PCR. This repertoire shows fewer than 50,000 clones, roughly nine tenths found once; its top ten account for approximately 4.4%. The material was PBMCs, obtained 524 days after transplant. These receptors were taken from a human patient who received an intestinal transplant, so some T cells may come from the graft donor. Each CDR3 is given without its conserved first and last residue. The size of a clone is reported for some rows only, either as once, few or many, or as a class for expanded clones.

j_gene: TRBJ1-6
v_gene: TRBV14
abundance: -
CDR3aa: ASSRREDSPLH

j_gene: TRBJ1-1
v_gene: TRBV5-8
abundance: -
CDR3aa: ASSLLRGADTEAF

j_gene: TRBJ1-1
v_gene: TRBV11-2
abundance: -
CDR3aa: ASSLRDGQGATEAF

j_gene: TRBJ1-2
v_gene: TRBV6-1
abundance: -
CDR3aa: ASRGERANYGYT

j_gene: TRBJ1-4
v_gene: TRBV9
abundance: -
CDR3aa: ASSSRTGPNEKLF

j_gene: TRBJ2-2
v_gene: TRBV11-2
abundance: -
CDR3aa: ASSPPSGELF

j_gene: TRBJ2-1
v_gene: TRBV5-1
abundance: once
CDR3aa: ASRDTHYNEQF

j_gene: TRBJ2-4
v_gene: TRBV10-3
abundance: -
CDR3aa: AISEVAKNIQY

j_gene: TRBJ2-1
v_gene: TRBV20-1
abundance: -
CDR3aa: SASPNNEQF

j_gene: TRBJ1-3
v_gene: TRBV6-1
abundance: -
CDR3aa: ASSESGNSGNTIY

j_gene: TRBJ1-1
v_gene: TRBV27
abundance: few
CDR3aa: ASSPSYGTEAF

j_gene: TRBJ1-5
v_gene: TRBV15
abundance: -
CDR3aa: ATSREGSNQPQH